These 16 T cell receptor beta chains were sequenced from one sample in a study of tumor-infiltrating lymphocytes in primary liver carcinoma. It was from around 20-30 mg of unsorted bulk tissue that RNA and DNA were co-extracted. From around 0.5 ug total RNA, TCR beta cDNA was generated with a primer in the constant region. The TCR beta library was amplified through three nested multiplex PCR rounds in a modified ARM-PCR procedure. For approximately 11 cycles apiece, the opening two PCR rounds ran with TRBV1-TRBV30 forward primers and a C-beta reverse primer. TCRdb fed the multiplex PCR reads into MiXCR, producing one record per CDR3 protein. This sample yields about 59,000 distinct CDR3 sequences, of which 70% to 85% are seen a single time; approximately 50% belongs to the top ten. Sequenced: liver tumor tissue from sampling region 2. Subset: tumor region T2, inferior pole. These receptors originate from a man aged 35 to 55 with primary liver carcinoma and hepatitis B virus infection.

The V and J genes are TRBV6-1 and TRBJ1-5, with TRBD1 identical over 7 bases. The ends lost 7 bases at V and 16 bases at J; junction bases unmatched: 31. The CDR3 sequence is 18 residues long. Germline CDR1 is MNHNS and CDR2 is SASEGT. In DNA, the CDR3 is TGTGCCAGCAACCAGGGGGTCTTGAGGCTATATAGCAATCAGCCTCAACATTTT. Translated: CASNQGVLRLYSNQPQHF.

This clonotype was seen a handful of times. It may be a read error: a sequence one base away is much more abundant. CDR3 in amino acids: CASSLDLGAGELFF. CDR3 coding DNA: TGTGCCAGCAGCTTAGACTTGGGTGCCGGGGAGCTGTTTTTT. The J gene is TRBJ2-2, the V gene TRBV13; D is unclear. Germline CDR1 PRHDT, CDR2 FYEKMQ (reference sequence). There are 14 residues in the CDR3. V shed 1 base and J shed 6 bases, with 9 bases lying between them.

Comment on this clonotype: An end of the junction differs from the germline gene, which may be a read error. J is TRBJ2-1 and V is TRBV4-3; TRBD2 might be the D (6 bases). CDR3 size: 17 residues. From germline, CDR1 is LGHNA and CDR2 YSLEER. CDR3 DNA sequence: TGCGCCAGGAGCCAAGAAAGGTCTAGCGTGATCCTGTATGAGGAGTTCTTC. Translating gives CARSQERSSVILYEEFF.

The chain has TRBV6-2 or TRBV6-3 and TRBJ2-2; the D gene is possibly TRBD2 (6 bases). Trimming stripped 7 bases from V and 2 bases from J, with 17 bases between. There are 16 residues in the CDR3. Germline V gene sequence: CDR1 MNHEY, CDR2 SVGEGT. CDR3 nucleotides: TGTGCCAGCACCGGCGGGGCGGCTACCAACACCGGGGAGCTGTTTTTT. It specifies CASTGGAATNTGELFF.

About this clonotype: One junction end disagrees with the germline gene, perhaps due to a read error. The chain couples TRBV4-3 to TRBJ1-4, with 7 nucleotides matching TRBD1. Germline values: CDR1 LGHNA, CDR2 YSLEER. This CDR3 contains 14 residues. The CDR3 nucleotides read TGCGCCAGCAACCAAGAAATCGGGACAGAAAAACTGTCTTTT. Residues: CASNQEIGTEKLSF.

The chain employs TRBV12-3 or TRBV12-4 and TRBJ1-5; D is perhaps TRBD1 (6 bases). The CDR3 has 14 amino acids. The germline V and J ends were trimmed by 6 bases and 6 bases, with 15 bases remaining between them. The CDR3 DNA follows: TGTGCCAGCAGCCAACAGGGCTACATTCAGCCCCAGCATTTT. Translating it yields CASSQQGYIQPQHF.

Turning to this clonotype: With a much larger clone just one base away, this may be a read error. The chain links TRBV7-9 to TRBJ2-1, with D possibly being TRBD1 (5 bases). Looked up from germline, CDR1 is SEHNR and CDR2 is FQNEAQ (reference sequence). The CDR3 extends over 14 amino acids. Deletions cut 6 bases from V and 7 bases from J, with 16 bases between. The CDR3 DNA reads TGTGCCAGCAGTTATAGGGGCCCGAAGAATGAGCAGTTCTTC. Translation gives CASSYRGPKNEQFF.

The chain employs TRBV10-3 and TRBJ2-3, with D maybe TRBD2 (6 bases). Germline V gene data show CDR1 as ENHRY and CDR2 as SYGVKD. The CDR3 has 17 amino acids. The CDR3 DNA is TGTGCAATCTGTGAGACTCCACTACCGGGAGATGCAGATACGCAGTATTTT. Protein sequence: CAICETPLPGDADTQYF.

This clonotype occurred a few times. Sequence at one end of the junction differs from germline and may be a read error. CDR3 amino acids: CASSLSSPVKGTGNAIYF. The CDR3 DNA follows: TGCGCCAGCAGCTTGTCTTCGCCCGTAAAAGGGACTGGAAACGCCATATATTTT. The chain uses TRBV5-1 and TRBJ1-3, with a weak D call TRBD1 (5 bases). The CDR3 sequence is 18 residues long. Germline V gives CDR1 SGHRS, CDR2 YFSETQ.

Comment on this clonotype: At one end the junction does not follow the germline gene, possibly because of a read error. The rearrangement uses TRBV12-3 or TRBV12-4 and TRBJ2-1, with TRBD2 matching over 13 bases. The CDR3 has 18 amino acids. CDR3 sequence (DNA): TGTGCCAGCAGTTGGGACAGCTGGGGGACTAGCGGGACGGATAAGCAGCTCTTC. Amino acids: CASSWDSWGTSGTDKQLF.

Worth noting for this clonotype: Compared with germline, one end of the junction differs, possibly owing to a read error. The chain employs TRBV28 and TRBJ2-7; TRBD2 aligns across 11 bases. The CDR3 length is 15 residues. Germline CDR1 MDHEN, CDR2 SYDVKM. DNA of the CDR3: TGTGTCAGCAGCAGTCTAGCGGGAGGCGTCTACGAGCAGTACTTC. Translation: CVSSSLAGGVYEQYF.

Only a few counts were recorded for this clonotype. V is TRBV11-1 and J is TRBJ2-1; D is uncertain. This CDR3 region has 16 residues. Germline lookup yields CDR1 SGHAT and CDR2 FQDESV (reference sequence). V dropped 5 bases and J dropped 4 bases, with 18 bases sitting between them. CDR3 DNA sequence: TGTGCCAGCAGCCCCTCCTCTGTCCTCTCTTACAATGAGCAGTTCTTC. This sequence encodes CASSPSSVLSYNEQFF.

Regarding this clonotype: As the CDR3 is not closed by the conserved phenylalanine or tryptophan, this likely results from a read error. It is unclear where the CDR3 begins or ends on the DNA, so no DNA is shown, and the CDR3 is as TCRdb lists it. The rearrangement links TRBV7-9 to TRBJ2-1; the DNA was not compared with TRBD1, the D call given in the table. CDR1 and CDR2 (germline): SEHNR, FQNEAQ (reference sequence). A total of 14 residues make up the CDR3, ends included. The CDR3 loop is CASSLGNTGDEQFI.

On this clonotype: The CDR3 ends on some other residue instead of the conserved phenylalanine or tryptophan, so this is likely a read error. V usage is TRBV11-2 and J usage is TRBJ2-7; 9 bases are a match to TRBD1. The CDR3 has 15 residues. Germline V gene lookup returns CDR1 SGHAT and CDR2 FQNNGV. CDR3 nucleotides: TGTCCCAGCAGCGGGCGACAGGGGGTTGTGCACGAGCAGTACCTC. The encoded protein is CPSSGRQGVVHEQYL.

A word on this clonotype: At one end, the junction sequence differs from germline, possibly due to a read error. The rearrangement uses TRBV4-3 and TRBJ2-3; no firm D call. This CDR3 region has 15 residues. Per the germline V gene, CDR1 is LGHNA and CDR2 is YSLEER. Written as DNA, the CDR3 is TGCGCCAGCAGCCAAGGAGTCCTCTTGGCAGATAAGCAGTATTTT. Translating it yields CASSQGVLLADKQYF.

This sequence joins TRBV4-1 and TRBJ2-3; 10 positions agree with TRBD2. This CDR3 has 18 amino acids. CDR1 and CDR2 (germline): MGHRA, YSYEKL. The CDR3 here is CISSQTIALAGVTDTQYF. In DNA, the CDR3 is TGCATCAGCAGTCAGACCATTGCCCTAGCGGGAGTCACCGATACGCAGTATTTT.